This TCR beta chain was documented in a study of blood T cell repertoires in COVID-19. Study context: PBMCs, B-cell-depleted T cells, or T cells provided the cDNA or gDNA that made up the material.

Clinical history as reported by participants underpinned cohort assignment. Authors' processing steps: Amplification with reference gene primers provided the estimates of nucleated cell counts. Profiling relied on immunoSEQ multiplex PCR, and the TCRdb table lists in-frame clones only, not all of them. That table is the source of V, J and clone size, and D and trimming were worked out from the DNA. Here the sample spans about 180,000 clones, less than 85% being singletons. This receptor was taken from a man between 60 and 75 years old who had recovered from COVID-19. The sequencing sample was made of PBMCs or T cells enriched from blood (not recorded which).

DNA of the CDR3: TGTGCCAGGCGACCGGGACAGCGGAATGAAAAACTGTTTTTT. This encodes CARRPGQRNEKLFF. V usage is TRBV5-3 and J usage is TRBJ1-4; 7 bases agree with TRBD1. TRBV5-3 is treated as an ORF (open reading frame) with a function not yet certain. V trimming: 8 bases; J trimming: 5 bases; junction bases outside the gene matches: 9. This CDR3 spans 14 amino acids.